The 31 T cell receptor beta chains below all came from one sample that was sequenced in a study of early T cells in non-severe SARS-CoV-2 infection. MiXCR was run by TCRdb on the 5' RACE reads, yielding one entry per CDR3 protein. Of fewer than 50,000 distinct CDR3 sequences in the sample, about 6.3% are singletons; the top ten hold roughly 2.8%. Sequences were derived from whole blood, sampled at baseline. The source is an adult who was a healthcare worker with PCR-confirmed SARS-CoV-2 infection or an uninfected control (not recorded which).

This clonotype has a count of ten or more. The genes are TRBV7-2 and TRBJ1-3; 7 bases line up with TRBD1. The V gene's germline CDR1 is SGHTA and CDR2 FQGNSA. Unmatched junction bases numbered 13, after V lost 5 bases and J lost 3 bases. This CDR3 spans 17 amino acids. The CDR3 loop reads CASSNRDSSFGGNTIYF. CDR3 sequence (DNA): TGTGCCAGCAGCAACCGGGACAGTTCCTTCGGTGGAAACACCATATATTTT. Using reference TRBV7-2 and TRBJ1-3 for the parts outside the CDR3, the full variable domain is GAGVSQSPSNKVTEKGKDVELRCDPISGHTALYWYRQSLGQGLEFLIYFQGNSAPDKSGLPSDRFSAERTGGSVSTLTIQRTQQEDSAVYLCASSNRDSSFGGNTIYFGEGSWLTVV.

At least ten counts were recorded for this clonotype. The chain employs TRBV4-2 and TRBJ1-1; 11 positions match TRBD1. CDR3 length: 17 amino acids. The junction had 9 bases not matched to a gene; V was cut back by 3 bases and J by 3 bases. Germline-derived CDR1 and CDR2 are LGHNA and YNFKEQ. The CDR3: CASSQLSGGQGDTEAFF. For the CDR3, the DNA is TGTGCCAGCAGCCAGTTGTCCGGGGGACAGGGGGACACTGAAGCTTTCTTT.

This clonotype was recorded at least ten times. The chain recombines TRBV9 with TRBJ2-5, with 7 bases matching TRBD1. Losses at the gene ends were 0 bases for V and 5 bases for J; bases not matched to a gene: 7. Germline lookup yields CDR1 SGDLS and CDR2 YYNGEE. The CDR3 spans 15 residues. CDR3: CASSVAGQSLETQYF. In nucleotides, the CDR3 is TGTGCCAGCAGCGTAGCGGGACAGTCGTTGGAGACCCAGTACTTC.

This clonotype was counted many times. V and J are TRBV9 and TRBJ2-5; D gene ambiguous. This CDR3 contains 14 residues. Per the germline V gene, CDR1 is SGDLS and CDR2 is YYNGEE. Trimming stripped 0 bases from V and 5 bases from J, with 11 bases between. CDR3 sequence: CASSVGARSETQYF. CDR3 DNA: TGTGCCAGCAGCGTAGGTGCCAGGTCGGAGACCCAGTACTTC.

This clonotype was recorded at least ten times. The chain couples TRBV20-1 to TRBJ2-1; 7 bases map to TRBD2. The CDR3 covers 16 residues. The V gene's germline CDR1 is DFQATT and CDR2 SNEGSKA (reference sequence). V dropped 1 base and J dropped 7; count of bases not matched to a gene: 13. CDR3 in amino acids: CSARGALGRVSNEQFF. The CDR3 bases are TGCAGTGCTAGAGGGGCCCTAGGGAGGGTCAGTAATGAGCAGTTCTTC.

This clonotype was observed many times. The chain combines TRBV20-1 with TRBJ1-2; the D is unclear. The ends were cut back, 0 bases at V and 8 bases at J, with 13 bases in the middle. Germline V CDR1 and CDR2: DFQATT, SNEGSKA (reference sequence). The CDR3 sequence is 13 residues long. CDR3 bases: TGCAGTGCTAGAGATCCAACTCAGAGAGGCTACACCTTC. The encoded protein is CSARDPTQRGYTF.

This clonotype turned up a few times. The chain carries TRBV18 and TRBJ2-7, with TRBD1 identical over 7 bases. The germline V gene encodes CDR1 KGHSH and CDR2 LQKENI. The CDR3 is 19 amino acids. V trimming: 3 bases; J trimming: 3 bases; junction bases outside the gene matches: 20. CDR3 sequence reads: CASSPTAGQQGLISYEQYF. CDR3 sequence (DNA): TGTGCCAGCTCACCGACAGCCGGACAACAGGGGTTAATAAGCTACGAGCAGTACTTC.

This chain connects TRBV10-1 to TRBJ2-1, with D tentatively TRBD1 (5 bases). Germline V gene data show CDR1 as WNHNN and CDR2 as SYGVQD (reference sequence). This CDR3 has 15 amino acids. V gave up 4 bases and J gave up 3 bases, with 13 bases separating them. The CDR3 sequence: CASSVGQGIYNEQFF. The CDR3 nucleotides read TGCGCCAGCAGTGTCGGGCAGGGAATCTACAATGAGCAGTTCTTC.

This clonotype was detected many times. The chain recombines TRBV5-4 with TRBJ2-1; D is unresolved. Germline V lookup: CDR1 SGHNT, CDR2 YYREEE (reference sequence). CDR3 length equals 15 residues. Trimming left V 1 base short and J 4 bases short, with 12 bases between. The CDR3: CASSLIESGYNEQFF. As DNA, the CDR3 is TGTGCCAGCAGCTTGATAGAGTCCGGGTACAATGAGCAGTTCTTC.

This clonotype was counted many times. This chain links TRBV7-8 with TRBJ2-5, with a weak D call TRBD2 (5 bases). The CDR3 totals 13 residues. Germline-derived CDR1 and CDR2 are SGHVS and FQNEAQ. Trimming took 4 bases from V and 5 from J, leaving 11 bases between them. The CDR3 DNA reads as TGTGCCAGCAGCTCAGCTCGGGGTGAGACCCAGTACTTC. Encoded protein: CASSSARGETQYF.

The V and J genes are TRBV20-1 and TRBJ1-2; 8 nucleotides line up with TRBD1. Unmatched junction bases numbered 10, after V lost 6 bases and J lost 7 bases. The CDR3 contains 13 residues. Germline V CDR1 and CDR2: DFQATT, SNEGSKA (reference sequence). The DNA of the CDR3 is TGCAGTGCGCCCGACAGGGGATTTGGTGGCTACACCTTC. Encoded protein: CSAPDRGFGGYTF.

This clonotype appeared many times. V usage is TRBV20-1 and J usage is TRBJ1-2; the D gene is possibly TRBD1 (5 bases). The germline gives CDR1 DFQATT, CDR2 SNEGSKA (reference sequence). CDR3 length: 15 residues. The V end lost 5 bases, the J end lost 0 bases, and 16 bases lay between the germline ends. The CDR3 sequence: CSARPQTGANYGYTF. CDR3 bases: TGCAGTGCTCGGCCACAAACAGGAGCTAACTATGGCTACACCTTC.

The table lists this clonotype with a few counts. The J gene is TRBJ1-2, the V gene TRBV12-3 or TRBV12-4; TRBD1 might be the D (5 bases). Trimming took 6 bases from V and 2 from J, leaving 19 bases between them. This CDR3 has 16 residues. The chain's CDR3 is CASSPFAGGANYGYTF. CDR3 DNA sequence: TGTGCCAGCAGCCCCTTTGCTGGGGGAGCAAACTATGGCTACACCTTC.

The genes are TRBV9 and TRBJ2-1; 9 bases align to TRBD1. Germline loops: CDR1 SGDLS, CDR2 YYNGEE. The J segment lost 6 bases and the V segment lost 2 bases, leaving 9 bases of the junction unmatched. The CDR3 is 16 residues long. The CDR3 DNA reads TGTGCCAGCAGCGTTTCATGGGGACAGGGACTCAATGAGCAGTTCTTC. Protein sequence: CASSVSWGQGLNEQFF. The full variable domain, with the rest looked up from reference TRBV9 and TRBJ2-1, is DSGVTQTPKHLITATGQRVTLRCSPRSGDLSVYWYQQSLDQGLQFLIQYYNGEERAKGNILERFSAQQFPDLHSELNLSSLELGDSALYFCASSVSWGQGLNEQFFGPGTRLTVL.

This chain connects TRBV29-1 to TRBJ2-4; 9 bases fit TRBD2. CDR1 and CDR2 (germline): SQVTM, ANQGSEA. The CDR3 totals 15 residues. V trimming: 5 bases; J trimming: 0 bases; junction bases outside the gene matches: 5. Here the CDR3 DNA reads TGCAGCGTTACCCGGACTAGCGAAGCCAAAAACATTCAGTACTTC. Amino acid sequence: CSVTRTSEAKNIQYF.

This clonotype was counted ten times or more. This chain links TRBV7-9 with TRBJ1-1, with no clear D. Trimming removed 5 bases at V and 8 bases at J, with 15 bases between. This CDR3 has 13 amino acids. CDR1 is SEHNR and CDR2 is FQNEAQ in the germline V gene (reference sequence). CDR3 in DNA: TGTGCCAGCAGCGTGGATGTGGTAGCGGAAGCTTTCTTT. This gives the protein CASSVDVVAEAFF.

This clonotype was seen ten or more times. The chain combines TRBV5-1 with TRBJ2-7, with D tentatively TRBD1 (6 bases). Germline values: CDR1 SGHRS, CDR2 YFSETQ. V gave up 3 bases and J gave up 6 bases, with 13 bases separating them. This CDR3 region has 13 residues. CDR3 region: CASSWDPTGEQYF. The CDR3 nucleotides read TGCGCCAGCAGCTGGGACCCGACAGGCGAGCAGTACTTC. Full variable domain (rest looked up from reference TRBV5-1 and TRBJ2-7): KAGVTQTPRYLIKTRGQQVTLSCSPISGHRSVSWYQQTPGQGLQFLFEYFSETQRNKGNFPGRFSGRQFSNSRSEMNVSTLELGDSALYLCASSWDPTGEQYFGPGTRLTVT.

This clonotype was observed a handful of times. This rearrangement joins TRBV6-5 to TRBJ2-1; tentatively, D is TRBD1 (6 bases). The length of the CDR3 is 14 residues. Per germline, CDR1 MNHEY and CDR2 SVGAGI. Trimming cost V 2 bases and J 2 bases, with 7 bases left between them. The CDR3 coding sequence is TGTGCCAGCAGTTACAAGGGGGCCTACAATGAGCAGTTCTTC. The encoded protein is CASSYKGAYNEQFF.

This clonotype was seen repeatedly, ten times or more. The chain is built from TRBV5-5 and TRBJ1-5, with TRBD1 as a possible D gene (5 bases). V lost 4 bases to trimming and J lost 4 bases, with 18 bases between them. The CDR3 is 16 amino acids. Germline V gene lookup returns CDR1 SGHKS and CDR2 YYEKEE (reference sequence). The CDR3 DNA is TGTGCCAGCAGCCCCCGGGACCGAGCTCCAAATCAGCCCCAGCATTTT. Its translation: CASSPRDRAPNQPQHF.

This clonotype was detected many times. The rearrangement links TRBV28 to TRBJ1-1, with unresolved D. V lost 3 bases and J 1 base, leaving 9 bases between the germline ends. The length of the CDR3 is 14 residues. Germline lookup yields CDR1 MDHEN and CDR2 SYDVKM. The CDR3 sequence: CASSFGGPNTEAFF. The CDR3 nucleotides read TGTGCCAGCAGTTTTGGCGGACCGAACACTGAAGCTTTCTTT.

This clonotype was observed at least ten times. V usage is TRBV14 and J usage is TRBJ2-7; D possibly corresponds to TRBD1 (5 bases). The CDR3 is 12 amino acids. With 8 bases removed from V and 0 bases from J, the gap between germline ends came to 8 bases. Per the germline V gene, CDR1 is SGHDN and CDR2 is FVKESK. DNA of the CDR3: TGTGCCAGCGGGGCACTCTCCTACGAGCAGTACTTC. Amino acid sequence: CASGALSYEQYF.

This chain links TRBV6-2 or TRBV6-3 with TRBJ1-5, with D possibly matching TRBD1 (5 bases). The CDR3 consists of 15 residues. Germline V gene lookup returns CDR1 MNHEY and CDR2 SVGEGT. Trimming pared 6 bases from V and 0 bases from J, leaving 12 bases between. For the CDR3, the DNA is TGTGCCAGCAGGGAACGGACACCTAGCAATCAGCCCCAGCATTTT. Protein: CASRERTPSNQPQHF.

At least ten counts were recorded for this clonotype. The chain combines TRBV29-1 with TRBJ1-2, with D possibly matching TRBD1 (5 bases). V shed 4 bases and J shed 8 bases, with 17 bases lying between them. Per the germline V gene, CDR1 is SQVTM and CDR2 is ANQGSEA. The CDR3 consists of 13 residues. CDR3 nucleotides: TGCAGCGTTGTCCTCTTGACAGTGCGCGGCTACACCTTC. Protein sequence: CSVVLLTVRGYTF. The full variable domain, its missing parts supplied by reference TRBV29-1 and TRBJ1-2, is SAVISQKPSRDICQRGTSLTIQCQVDSQVTMMFWYRQQPGQSLTLIATANQGSEATYESGFVIDKFPISRPNLTFSTLTVSNMSPEDSSIYLCSVVLLTVRGYTFGSGTRLTVV.

This clonotype was recorded many times. CDR3 coding DNA: TGTGCCAGCAGCACGATTCACACAGATACGCAGTATTTT. Encoded protein: CASSTIHTDTQYF. The genes are TRBV7-2 and TRBJ2-3, with D unclear. V was clipped by 5 bases and J by 2 bases, with 8 bases between them. The CDR3 consists of 13 residues. The germline V gene has CDR1 SGHTA and CDR2 FQGNSA.

In its sample, this clonotype was seen many times. The rearrangement uses TRBV20-1 and TRBJ2-5; 9 bases fit TRBD1. V was clipped by 5 bases and J by 9 bases; unmatched bases: 10. This CDR3 is 13 amino acids long. Germline-derived CDR1 and CDR2 are DFQATT and SNEGSKA (reference sequence). Here the CDR3 reads CSAAGQGPGAQYF. CDR3 nucleotides: TGCAGTGCTGCGGGACAGGGACCAGGGGCCCAGTACTTC.

This clonotype was picked up many times. V usage is TRBV30 and J usage is TRBJ1-5; tentatively, D is TRBD1 (5 bases). V lost 2 bases to trimming and J lost 8 bases, with 13 bases between them. Germline assignment: CDR1 GTSNPN and CDR2 SVGIG (reference sequence). The CDR3 contains 13 residues. DNA of the CDR3: TGTGCCTGGAGTCCGGGGGGATCAAAGCCCCAGCATTTT. Its translation: CAWSPGGSKPQHF.

At least ten counts were recorded for this clonotype. The chain uses TRBV2 and TRBJ2-2; no clear D. This CDR3 spans 13 amino acids. V gave up 2 bases and J gave up 4 bases, with 5 bases separating them. CDR1 is SNHLY, CDR2 FYNNEI, per germline. CDR3 region: CASSELFTGELFF. The CDR3 DNA follows: TGTGCCAGCAGTGAATTGTTCACCGGGGAGCTGTTTTTT.

This clonotype was seen more than once but under ten times. The chain has TRBV7-8 and TRBJ2-6, with D unresolved. The CDR3 runs 15 residues. Trimming took off 0 bases at V and 0 bases at J, with 3 bases between the two ends. The germline V gene has CDR1 SGHVS and CDR2 FQNEAQ. CDR3 DNA: TGTGCCAGCAGCTTAGCACTCTCTGGGGCCAACGTCCTGACTTTC. Protein sequence: CASSLALSGANVLTF.

This clonotype ranks as medium-sized (0.01 to 0.1%). CDR3 DNA sequence: TGTGCCATCAGTGAAAAGGGACAGGGGTACGAGCAGTACTTC. It translates to CAISEKGQGYEQYF. This sequence joins TRBV10-3 and TRBJ2-7, with 10 bases aligning to TRBD1. Germline-derived CDR1 and CDR2 are ENHRY and SYGVKD. After removal of 3 bases from V and 4 bases from J, the junction contained 3 bases not matched to a gene. The CDR3 extends over 14 amino acids.

The chain recombines TRBV9 with TRBJ1-2; tentatively, D is TRBD1 (5 bases). With 5 bases removed from V and 7 bases from J, the gap between germline ends came to 12 bases. This CDR3 has 12 residues. Germline loops: CDR1 SGDLS, CDR2 YYNGEE. The DNA for the CDR3 is TGTGCCAGCAGTAGGGGATTTAGTGGCTACACCTTC. Translation: CASSRGFSGYTF. Full variable domain (rest looked up from reference TRBV9 and TRBJ1-2): DSGVTQTPKHLITATGQRVTLRCSPRSGDLSVYWYQQSLDQGLQFLIQYYNGEERAKGNILERFSAQQFPDLHSELNLSSLELGDSALYFCASSRGFSGYTFGSGTRLTVV.

This clonotype was recorded many times. The chain is built from TRBV12-3 or TRBV12-4 and TRBJ1-5; 8 nucleotides line up with TRBD1. The CDR3 runs 18 residues. After removal of 0 bases from V and 0 bases from J, the junction contained 7 bases not matched to a gene. CDR3 residues: CASSLAQGTGISNQPQHF. The CDR3 coding sequence is TGTGCCAGCAGTTTAGCGCAGGGGACAGGTATTAGCAATCAGCCCCAGCATTTT.